These 15 T cell receptor beta chains originate from one sample sequenced in a study of T cells in Graves' hyperthyroidism and ophthalmopathy. The source material, RNA transcripts, was used to amplify TCR beta CDR3 regions. HTBI primers were employed in a first-round RT-PCR of the TCR CDR3. MiXCR, run by TCRdb on the multiplex PCR reads, gives a single entry per CDR3 protein. The sample records about 59,000 distinct CDR3 sequences, roughly 58% being singletons. Sequencing was done on a sample of blood. The receptors originated from a woman aged 55-70 years with Graves' ophthalmopathy.

At least ten counts were recorded for this clonotype. The V call is TRBV19, the J call TRBJ1-5; TRBD1 might be the D (6 bases). V shed 3 bases and J shed 2 bases, with 20 bases lying between them. The germline gives CDR1 LNHDA, CDR2 SQIVND (reference sequence). CDR3 length: 18 residues. CDR3 protein: CASSMIQGLGSGNQPQHF. In DNA form, the CDR3 reads TGTGCCAGTAGTATGATCCAGGGGCTGGGGTCGGGCAATCAGCCCCAGCATTTT.

On this clonotype itself: One junction end does not reproduce the germline sequence, and a read error may be involved. CDR3 amino acids: CASSWKTGDNVLAF. The CDR3 DNA is TGTGCCAGCAGCTGGAAGACAGGGGACAACGTCCTGGCTTTC. The V gene is TRBV7-9, the J gene TRBJ2-6, with 8 bases that match TRBD1. Germline V gene data show CDR1 as SEHNR and CDR2 as FQNEAQ (reference sequence). This CDR3 region has 14 residues.

This clonotype was seen many times. A much bigger clone sits one base away, suggesting this may be a read error. The J gene is TRBJ2-1, the V gene TRBV20-1; D tentatively fits TRBD1 or TRBD2 (6 bases each). From germline, CDR1 is DFQATT and CDR2 SNEGSKA (reference sequence). This CDR3 is 14 amino acids long. The CDR3 spells CSAKGEARYNGQFF. CDR3 sequence (DNA): TGCAGTGCTAAGGGGGAGGCCCGTTACAATGGGCAGTTCTTC.

V and J are TRBV19 and TRBJ1-1; 7 nucleotides align to TRBD1. CDR3 size: 14 residues. Germline V CDR1 and CDR2: LNHDA, SQIVND (reference sequence). The junction had 9 bases not matched to a gene; V was cut back by 6 bases and J by 5 bases. The CDR3: CASRKGQWETEAFF. The CDR3 DNA reads TGTGCCAGTAGAAAGGGACAGTGGGAGACTGAAGCTTTCTTT.

This chain links TRBV10-1 with TRBJ2-3, with 13 bases lining up with TRBD2. The germline V gene encodes CDR1 WNHNN and CDR2 SYGVQD (reference sequence). Losses at the gene ends were 3 bases for V and 1 base for J; bases not matched to a gene: 1. The CDR3 extends over 16 amino acids. CDR3 DNA: TGCGCCAGCAGTGAAGGACTAGCGGGGGGCACAGATACGCAGTATTTT. It translates to CASSEGLAGGTDTQYF.

This clonotype was observed a handful of times. The genes are TRBV24-1 and TRBJ1-2; 10 positions match TRBD1. Germline V CDR1 and CDR2: KGHDR, SFDVKD. The CDR3 consists of 15 residues. The ends lost 4 bases at V and 6 bases at J; junction bases unmatched: 7. The CDR3 DNA is TGTGCCACCAGTGACCCGGCCGGACAGGGGGATGGCTACACCTTC. Translation: CATSDPAGQGDGYTF.

This clonotype was counted ten times or more. The J gene is TRBJ2-3, the V gene TRBV5-1, with TRBD1 as a possible D gene (6 bases). Between the trimmed V and J ends, which lost 4 bases and 0 bases, there was a span of 12 bases. CDR1 and CDR2 from the germline V gene are SGHRS and YFSETQ. CDR3 length: 15 residues. The CDR3 region is CASSPGQSSTDTQYF. The CDR3 DNA is TGCGCCAGCAGCCCCGGACAGTCGAGCACAGATACGCAGTATTTT.

This clonotype was seen many times. This chain uses TRBV20-1 with TRBJ1-1, with 7 bases that match TRBD1. CDR3 size: 14 residues. J lost 1 base, V lost 1 base, and 3 bases had no gene match. Germline V CDR1 and CDR2: DFQATT, SNEGSKA (reference sequence). The CDR3 here is CSARGDRQNTEAFF. The CDR3 DNA is TGCAGTGCTAGAGGGGACAGACAGAACACTGAAGCTTTCTTT.

This clonotype was observed at least ten times. The gene calls are TRBV5-4 and TRBJ2-5; TRBD2 is a possible D gene (6 bases). The V gene lost 4 bases and the J gene lost 2 bases, with 9 bases spanning the gap. The length of the CDR3 is 13 residues. From germline, CDR1 is SGHNT and CDR2 YYREEE (reference sequence). CDR3 in amino acids: CASSGTPQETQYF. As DNA, the CDR3 is TGTGCCAGCAGCGGGACTCCGCAAGAGACCCAGTACTTC. The full variable domain, with the rest looked up from reference TRBV5-4 and TRBJ2-5, is ETGVTQSPTHLIKTRGQQVTLRCSSQSGHNTVSWYQQALGQGPQFIFQYYREEENGRGNFPPRFSGLQFPNYSSELNVNALELDDSALYLCASSGTPQETQYFGPGTRLLVL.

This sequence joins TRBV6-4 and TRBJ2-1; D is possibly TRBD1 (6 bases). The CDR3 spans 14 residues. Germline-derived CDR1 and CDR2 are MRHNA and SNTAGT. V dropped 5 bases and J dropped 12 bases, with 20 bases sitting between them. The CDR3 bases are TGTGCCAGCAGTTTGATACAGGGCGCAGATACGCAGTTCTTC. It specifies CASSLIQGADTQFF.

Many counts were recorded for this clonotype. The chain is built from TRBV6-2 or TRBV6-3 and TRBJ1-5; maybe TRBD1 (5 bases). V lost 6 bases, J lost 7 bases, and 16 bases lay in between. This CDR3 is built from 14 residues. The germline V gene encodes CDR1 MNHEY and CDR2 SVGEGT. In DNA, the CDR3 is TGTGCCAGCAGAACCGGGCCTTGGGGGCAGCCCCAGCATTTT. Protein: CASRTGPWGQPQHF.

Many counts were recorded for this clonotype. A clone one base away is much larger, so this may be a read error. The genes are TRBV7-9 and TRBJ1-5; D uncertain. Germline CDR1 is SEHNR and CDR2 is FQNEAQ (reference sequence). The CDR3 totals 13 residues. In DNA, the CDR3 is TGTGCCAGCAGCTTAGCGATCGATCAGCTCCAGCATTTT. Translation: CASSLAIDQLQHF. The full variable domain, completed using reference TRBV7-9 and TRBJ1-5, is DTGVSQNPRHKITKRGQNVTFRCDPISEHNRLYWYRQTLGQGPEFLTYFQNEAQLEKSRLLSDRFSAERPKGSFSTLEIQRTEQGDSAMYLCASSLAIDQLQHFGDGTRLSIL.

J is TRBJ2-1 and V is TRBV20-1, with D possibly being TRBD1 (6 bases). V was cut by 7 bases and J by 6 bases, with 22 bases left in between. Germline V CDR1 and CDR2: DFQATT, SNEGSKA (reference sequence). The CDR3 contains 15 residues. CDR3 protein: CSEVRGEGFSNEQFF. The CDR3 DNA is TGCAGTGAGGTCAGGGGAGAGGGATTCAGCAATGAGCAGTTCTTC.

The chain couples TRBV6-6 to TRBJ2-7; tentative D call: TRBD2 (6 bases). The germline V gene encodes CDR1 MNHNY and CDR2 SVGAGI (reference sequence). The CDR3 consists of 15 residues. Trimming left V 0 bases short and J 8 bases short, with 17 bases between. DNA for the CDR3: TGTGCCAGCAGTTACTCAGGGGAGGATCAGCCCCAGCAGTACTTC. This encodes CASSYSGEDQPQQYF.

The chain links TRBV7-3 to TRBJ2-1; 7 nucleotides line up with TRBD2. The length of the CDR3 is 17 residues. V was pared by 8 bases and J by 5 bases, with 18 bases of the junction left unmatched. Germline CDR1 and CDR2: SGHTA and FQGTGA. This CDR3 is CASGPYPAGRADNEQFF. The CDR3 DNA reads as TGTGCCAGCGGCCCCTACCCAGCGGGGAGAGCTGACAATGAGCAGTTCTTC.